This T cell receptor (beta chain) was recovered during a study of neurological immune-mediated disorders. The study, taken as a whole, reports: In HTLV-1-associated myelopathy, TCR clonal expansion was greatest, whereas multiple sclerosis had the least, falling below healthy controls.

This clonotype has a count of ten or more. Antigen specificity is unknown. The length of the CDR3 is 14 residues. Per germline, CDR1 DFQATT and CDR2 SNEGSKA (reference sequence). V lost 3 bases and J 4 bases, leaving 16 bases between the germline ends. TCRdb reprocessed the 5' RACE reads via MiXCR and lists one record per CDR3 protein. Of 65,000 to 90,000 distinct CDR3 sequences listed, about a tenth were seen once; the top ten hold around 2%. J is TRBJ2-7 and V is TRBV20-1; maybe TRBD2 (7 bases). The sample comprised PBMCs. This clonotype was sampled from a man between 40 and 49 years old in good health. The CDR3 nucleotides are TGCAGTGCTAGTCTCGCGGGGGCCCCTTACGAGCAGTACTTC. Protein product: CSASLAGAPYEQYF.